Listed below are T cell receptor beta chains from one sample, sequenced in a study of CD8+CD57+ T cells in acquired aplastic anemia. Each CDR3 protein is one row after TCRdb ran MiXCR on the reads. The sample includes 200,000 or so distinct CDR3 sequences, just under 50% seen only once; the top ten take 8% to 10%. The sequenced material came from sorted CD4+, CD8+, or CD8+CD57+ T cells (not recorded which) from PBMCs. Every receptor here comes from a human donor with aplastic anemia. The CDR3 runs from the conserved cysteine through the conserved F or W. D genes are given only for firm matches. Clone size is given for some rows only: seen once, a few or many times, or a class if the clone is expanded.

d_call j_call clone_size v_call cdr3_nt cdr3_aa
NA TRBJ2-3 NA TRBV2 TGTGCCAGCCCGGGACCAAACACAGATACGCAGTATTTT CASPGPNTDTQYF
TRBD2 TRBJ2-7 many TRBV2 TGTGCCAGCAGGTTAAACCCGGGACTAGCGGGAGCCTACGAGCAGTACTTC CASRLNPGLAGAYEQYF
TRBD2 TRBJ2-3 once TRBV20-1 TGCAGTGCTAGAGTTTGGCTAGCGGGAGCCACAGATACGCAGTATTTT CSARVWLAGATDTQYF
NA TRBJ2-1 NA TRBV11-1 TGTGCCAGTAGGCCCCTTCTAACAACCGGGACACCCTTCAATGAGCAGTTCTTC CASRPLLTTGTPFNEQFF
TRBD1 TRBJ2-3 NA TRBV29-1 TGCAGCGTAGACAGGGGTGGGGTAGATACGCAGTATTTT CSVDRGGVDTQYF
NA TRBJ1-1 NA TRBV10-3 TGTGCCGTCAGTGGGGGGAGCGGGGTGCCACTTGAAGCTTTCTTT CAVSGGSGVPLEAFF
NA TRBJ2-1 many TRBV5-1 TGCGCCAGCAGCTTGGCGACAGATTACAATGAGCAGTTCTTC CASSLATDYNEQFF
TRBD1 TRBJ2-7 few TRBV28 TGTGCCAGCAGTCTCCCGACAGGGGTGCGCTACGAGCAGTACTTC CASSLPTGVRYEQYF
TRBD2 TRBJ2-5 NA TRBV14 TGTGCCAGCAGCCAGGGACTAGCGGTGGAGACCCAGTACTTC CASSQGLAVETQYF
NA TRBJ2-5 NA TRBV12-3/TRBV12-4 TGTGCCAGCAGTACCCTCACAGGGGGATTTTCAGGGAGGGCGAACGAGACCCAGTACTTC CASSTLTGGFSGRANETQYF
TRBD1 TRBJ2-1 NA TRBV25-1 TGTGCCAGCAGCTCAGGGGGTTTCCTCAATGAGCAGTTCTTC CASSSGGFLNEQFF
NA TRBJ1-2 NA TRBV2 TGTGCCAGCAGAGACCGGTTGAGCTCCTTCTATGGCTACACCTTC CASRDRLSSFYGYTF
NA TRBJ2-6 many TRBV9 TGTGCCAGCAGCGTAGGGAGTAGCGTTCGATTCTCTGGGGCCAACGTCCTGACTTTC CASSVGSSVRFSGANVLTF
TRBD2 TRBJ2-1 NA TRBV28 TGTGTCAGCAGTTACACTAGCGGGGGGACCAATGAGCAGCTCTTC CVSSYTSGGTNEQLF
NA TRBJ2-7 NA TRBV7-8 TGTGCCAGCGCTCGGACCGCCTACGAGCAGTACTTC CASARTAYEQYF
NA TRBJ1-5 NA TRBV19 TGTGCCAGTAGTATGACCGGGAACGGCAATCAGCCCCAGCATTTT CASSMTGNGNQPQHF
NA TRBJ1-1 NA TRBV29-1 TGCAGCGTGCGTTCCTCGGAGAACACTGAAGCTTTCTTT CSVRSSENTEAFF
TRBD1 TRBJ1-1 few TRBV25-1 TGTGCCAGCAGTGAATTCCCAGGGGGCAGGGGGACTGAAGCTTTCTTT CASSEFPGGRGTEAFF
TRBD1 TRBJ2-3 many TRBV11-2 TGTGCCAGCAGCTTAGGACCGGACAGGGGACGAAGAGATACGCAGTATTTT CASSLGPDRGRRDTQYF
TRBD1 TRBJ2-1 NA TRBV29-1 TGCAGCGTCCTGGACAGGGTGAATGAGCAGTTCTTC CSVLDRVNEQFF
NA TRBJ2-7 few TRBV9 TGTGCCAGCAGCGGTGACGAGCAGTACTTC CASSGDEQYF
TRBD1 TRBJ1-5 NA TRBV7-3 TGTGCCAGCAGCCCTACAGGGGGAAATCAGCCCCAGCATTTT CASSPTGGNQPQHF
TRBD1 TRBJ2-1 NA TRBV19 TGTGCCAGCACCGGGGACAGGGCTAATTTCGTCTCCAATGAGCAGTTCTTC CASTGDRANFVSNEQFF
NA TRBJ1-6 NA TRBV5-6 TGTGCCAGCAGCTTGGATCCGGGGGTAATCTACTCACCCCTCCACTTT CASSLDPGVIYSPLHF
NA TRBJ2-5 many TRBV29-1 TGCAGCGTTGGGGAAAGAGTTATACAAGAGACCCAGTACTTC CSVGERVIQETQYF
NA TRBJ1-2 NA TRBV10-3 TGTGCCATCAGTGCGACGGGCTATGGCTACACCTTC CAISATGYGYTF
NA TRBJ2-7 NA TRBV10-3 TGTGCCATCATGGACCAGACGACAGGATCCTACGAGCAGTACTTC CAIMDQTTGSYEQYF
TRBD2 TRBJ2-1 NA TRBV20-1 TGCAGTGCTAGCGGGACTAGCGGGATACGGTTCTTC CSASGTSGIRFF
TRBD1 TRBJ2-5 few TRBV20-1 TGCAGTGCTAGAGGGGGGACAGGGGAACGAGAGACCCAGTACTTC CSARGGTGERETQYF
TRBD2 TRBJ2-7 many TRBV7-9 TGTGCCAGCAGCTTAGTGGGGACTAGCAGCGCGGGGGAGCAGTACTTC CASSLVGTSSAGEQYF
TRBD2 TRBJ2-3 few TRBV3-1 TGTGCCAGCTGCCCCGGGACTAGCGGGAGCTCGCAGTATTTT CASCPGTSGSSQYF
NA TRBJ2-7 NA TRBV6-1 TGTGCCAGCAAGCAGGGATGGGAATACGAGCAGTACTTC CASKQGWEYEQYF
NA TRBJ1-4 NA TRBV25-1 TGTGCCAGCAGTGACCCCCGAGGCGATGAAAAACTGTTTTTT CASSDPRGDEKLFF
NA TRBJ2-7 NA TRBV24-1 TGTGCCACCAGTGATCCTGACATCCCCTACGAGCAGCGCTTC CATSDPDIPYEQRF
NA TRBJ1-5 NA TRBV11-2 TGTGCCAGCAGCTTAAAGGTCTTCGGGGGGGCCGGACAGCCCCAGCATTTT CASSLKVFGGAGQPQHF
TRBD2 TRBJ2-7 NA TRBV19 TGTGCCAGTAAGAGTAGCGGGAGGGCCTTCGACGAGCAGTACTTC CASKSSGRAFDEQYF
NA TRBJ2-7 NA TRBV18 TGTGCCAGCTCACCAGAGTCTAAGGCCGAGCAGTACTTC CASSPESKAEQYF
NA TRBJ1-1 NA TRBV6-1 TGTGCCACCCAGAGGGACTTCATGAACACTGAAGCTTTCTTT CATQRDFMNTEAFF
NA TRBJ1-1 NA TRBV29-1 TGCAGCGTTCTCCGTGATGAAGCTTTCTTT CSVLRDEAFF
NA TRBJ1-2 NA TRBV7-3 TGTGCCAGCAGCCCTACCGGGGAGAACTATGGCTACACCTTC CASSPTGENYGYTF
NA TRBJ2-2 once TRBV9 TGTGCCAGCAGCGTAGTTATGACAGCCGGGGAGCTGTTTTTT CASSVVMTAGELFF
TRBD1 TRBJ1-6 many TRBV7-2 TGTGCCAGCAGCCCCTCGACAGGGGGTATTTCACCCCTCCACTTT CASSPSTGGISPLHF
NA TRBJ1-4 NA TRBV7-8 TGTGCCAGCAGCCGTACAGGTTTTGAAAAACTGTTTTTT CASSRTGFEKLFF
TRBD1 TRBJ1-5 many TRBV7-8 TGTGCCAGCAGTAAGCCGGGACAGGGTTCGAGCAATCAGCCCCAGCATTTT CASSKPGQGSSNQPQHF
NA TRBJ2-5 NA TRBV24-1 TGTGCCACCAGTGATACCGGGACGTTTGAGACCCAGTACTTC CATSDTGTFETQYF
TRBD2 TRBJ2-1 NA TRBV20-1 TGCAGTGCCCTTAGCGGGGGGGGAAACAATGAGCAGTTCTTC CSALSGGGNNEQFF
TRBD1 TRBJ1-1 few TRBV10-3 TGTGCCATCAGAGACAGGGTTTTGAACACTGAAGCTTTCTTT CAIRDRVLNTEAFF
NA TRBJ1-1 NA TRBV10-3 TGTGCCATCAGTGACGGGAGGACAGAAGCTTTCTTT CAISDGRTEAFF
TRBD1 TRBJ2-2 NA TRBV6-1 TGTGCCGGCAGTAATCCGGGACAGAAAGACACCGGGGAGCTGTTTTTT CAGSNPGQKDTGELFF
TRBD1 TRBJ2-7 NA TRBV5-6 TGTGCCAGCAGCTTGGGGGGACAGGGGGTTCGGGAGCAGTACTTC CASSLGGQGVREQYF
NA TRBJ1-2 NA TRBV10-3 TGTGCCATCAGTGAGTCGACTCAACGGATCTATGGCTACACCTTC CAISESTQRIYGYTF
NA TRBJ2-7 NA TRBV7-8 TGTGCCAGTCGGGACCCTGGATCCTACGAGCAGTACTTC CASRDPGSYEQYF
NA TRBJ2-2 many TRBV7-6 TGTGCCAGCAGCCAAGACGGCGGGGAGCTGTTTTTT CASSQDGGELFF
TRBD2 TRBJ2-1 many TRBV7-9 TGTGCCAGCAGTGCGCTTTTAGGGAGGGCCCAGGATGAGCAGTTCTTC CASSALLGRAQDEQFF
NA TRBJ2-5 few TRBV29-1 TGCAGCGTTGAAGACGTCCAGGCCCAGTACTTC CSVEDVQAQYF
NA TRBJ1-5 few TRBV6-5 TGTGCCAGCAGTTACCGGGGGCGCAGCAATCAGCCCCAGCATTTT CASSYRGRSNQPQHF
TRBD1 TRBJ2-7 many TRBV5-5 TGTGCCAGCAGCCATAGACAGGGTTACGAGCAGTACTTC CASSHRQGYEQYF
NA TRBJ1-1 NA TRBV2 TGTGCCAGCAGTGTACGGGGCATGAACACTGAAGCTTTCTTT CASSVRGMNTEAFF
TRBD1 TRBJ1-5 NA TRBV10-1 TGTGCCAGCCGGGGACAGGGGAGTAAGCCCCAGCATTTT CASRGQGSKPQHF